The clone carrying this TCR beta chain has only one observation. The antigen remains unidentified. The sample comes from a study of post-analysis software for immune sequencing data. Findings of the study overall: Higher frequency in patients than in controls was seen for five TRBV segments, with TRBV5-6, TRBV5-1 and TRBV20-1 among them.

cDNA libraries of TCR beta carried unique molecular identifiers. TCRdb reanalysed the PCR reads using MiXCR and keeps one entry per CDR3 protein. The sample has 600,000 to 700,000 distinct CDR3 sequences, 59% seen once; the top ten hold roughly 10%. Trimming cost V 3 bases and J 4 bases, with 12 bases left between them. The CDR3 runs 14 residues. Germline CDR1 and CDR2: MGHRA and YSYEKL. Material: blood. The TCR was taken from a girl aged 2 to 9 with multiple sclerosis. This chain connects TRBV4-1 to TRBJ1-1; no definite D call. The CDR3 DNA reads TGCGCCAGCAGCCAGGCGGGAATGAGCACTGAAGCTTTCTTT. It yields the protein CASSQAGMSTEAFF.